The rows below give T cell receptor beta chains drawn from one sample of a study of blood T cell repertoires in COVID-19. Generated by immunoSEQ multiplex PCR, the TCRdb table keeps only in-frame clones and is missing some. The table records 200,000 to 250,000 clones, almost 85% of them present only once. Sequencing input: PBMCs or T cells enriched from blood (not recorded which). These receptors were taken from a man aged 40-55 years who had recovered from COVID-19. CDR3s include the opening cysteine and the closing phenylalanine or tryptophan. A D gene is named only where the DNA matches it firmly. Size is stated for part of the rows, as once, few or many counts, or as a class when the clone is expanded.

J | size | V | D | CDR3 | DNA
TRBJ1-4 | - | TRBV11-2 | - | CASSPLGAGDEKLFF | TGTGCCAGCAGCCCCCTAGGGGCAGGGGACGAAAAACTGTTTTTT
TRBJ2-7 | - | TRBV6-5 | - | CASRQIPSTYEQYF | TGTGCCAGCAGGCAGATACCCTCCACCTACGAGCAGTACTTC
TRBJ2-7 | - | TRBV6-2/TRBV6-3 | - | CASSQPMVGSYEQYF | TGTGCCAGCAGTCAACCGATGGTCGGCTCCTACGAGCAGTACTTC
TRBJ1-6 | - | TRBV10-2 | TRBD1 | CASSEWTGGGNSPLHF | TGCGCCAGCAGTGAGTGGACAGGGGGTGGTAATTCACCCCTCCACTTT
TRBJ1-3 | - | TRBV19 | - | CASSTSGLNSGNTIYF | TGTGCCAGTAGTACTTCGGGACTCAACTCTGGAAACACCATATATTTT
TRBJ2-7 | - | TRBV5-4 | TRBD2 | CASSRREGRNEQYF | TGTGCCAGCAGCCGGCGGGAGGGCCGAAACGAGCAGTACTTC
TRBJ1-6 | - | TRBV28 | TRBD1 | CASSLTARGSPLHF | TGTGCCAGCAGTTTAACGGCCAGGGGGTCACCCCTCCACTTT
TRBJ2-3 | - | TRBV19 | TRBD1 | CAARDRVTDTQYF | TGTGCGGCCCGGGACAGGGTCACAGATACGCAGTATTTT
TRBJ1-1 | - | TRBV10-1 | - | CASSAGSGGRTEAFF | TGCGCCAGCAGCGCGGGGTCGGGGGGCAGAACTGAAGCTTTCTTT
TRBJ2-7 | - | TRBV5-4 | TRBD1 | CASSLMMGTGTPYEQYF | TGTGCCAGCAGCTTGATGATGGGGACAGGGACCCCCTACGAGCAGTACTTC
TRBJ2-5 | many | TRBV6-1 | - | CASSEFRRGLQETQYF | TGTGCCAGCAGTGAATTCCGGAGGGGTCTACAAGAGACCCAGTACTTC
TRBJ1-2 | - | TRBV7-9 | - | CASSPTGDGYTF | TGTGCCAGCAGCCCGACAGGTGATGGCTACACCTTC
TRBJ1-5 | - | TRBV19 | - | CASNKGDSNQPQHF | TGTGCCAGTAACAAGGGGGACAGCAATCAGCCCCAGCATTTT
TRBJ2-2 | - | TRBV3-1/TRBV3-2 | - | CASSQVPLTGELFF | TGTGCCAGCAGCCAAGTGCCACTTACCGGGGAGCTGTTTTTT
TRBJ1-1 | - | TRBV28 | TRBD1 | CASSRVGQGVTEAFF | TGTGCCAGCAGTCGAGTAGGGCAGGGGGTCACTGAAGCTTTCTTT
TRBJ1-5 | once | TRBV19 | - | CASKEGRFSNQPQHF | TGTGCCAGTAAGGAGGGAAGATTTAGCAATCAGCCCCAGCATTTT
TRBJ2-5 | - | TRBV29-1 | - | CSAEPGIQETQYF | TGCAGCGCCGAACCGGGAATTCAAGAGACCCAGTACTTC
TRBJ1-6 | - | TRBV30 | - | CAWSGRQRYNSPLHF | TGTGCCTGGAGTGGCCGACAGCGCTATAATTCACCCCTCCACTTT
TRBJ2-5 | - | TRBV5-5 | TRBD2 | CASSPGLAGGQETQYF | TGTGCCAGCAGCCCCGGACTAGCGGGGGGCCAAGAGACCCAGTACTTC
TRBJ2-1 | - | TRBV7-9 | TRBD2 | CASSFTSGEQFF | TGTGCCAGCAGCTTTACTAGCGGTGAGCAGTTCTTC
TRBJ1-3 | - | TRBV28 | TRBD1 | CASENRGLNTIYF | TGTGCCAGCGAGAACAGGGGGCTGAACACCATATATTTT
TRBJ1-4 | - | TRBV5-5 | - | CASSSAPGRHGEKLFF | TGTGCCAGCAGCTCTGCACCCGGGAGGCACGGTGAAAAACTGTTTTTT
TRBJ1-5 | - | TRBV7-2 | - | CASSFALAGQPQHF | TGTGCCAGCAGCTTCGCGTTGGCGGGTCAGCCCCAGCATTTT
TRBJ2-7 | - | TRBV10-2 | TRBD2 | CASDSSGGAYEQYF | TGCGCCAGCGACTCTAGCGGGGGAGCCTACGAGCAGTACTTC
TRBJ2-7 | - | TRBV27 | TRBD1 | CASRAGQGAYEQYF | TGTGCCAGCAGGGCGGGACAGGGGGCGTACGAGCAGTACTTC
TRBJ2-7 | once | TRBV7-2 | - | CASSLTGFYEQYF | TGTGCCAGCAGCTTAACGGGTTTCTACGAGCAGTACTTC